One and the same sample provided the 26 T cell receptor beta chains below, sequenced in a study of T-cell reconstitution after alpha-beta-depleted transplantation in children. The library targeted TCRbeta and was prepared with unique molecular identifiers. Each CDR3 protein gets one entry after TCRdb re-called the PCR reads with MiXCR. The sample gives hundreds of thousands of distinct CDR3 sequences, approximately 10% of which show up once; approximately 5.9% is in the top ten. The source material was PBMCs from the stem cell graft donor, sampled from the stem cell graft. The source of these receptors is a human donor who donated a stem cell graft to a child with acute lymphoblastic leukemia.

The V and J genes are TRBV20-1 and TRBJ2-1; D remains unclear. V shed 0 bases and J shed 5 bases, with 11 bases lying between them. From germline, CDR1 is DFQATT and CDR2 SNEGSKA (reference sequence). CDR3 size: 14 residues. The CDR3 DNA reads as TGCAGTGCTAGAGATCCCCAAAGGAACAATGAGCAGTTCTTC. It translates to CSARDPQRNNEQFF.

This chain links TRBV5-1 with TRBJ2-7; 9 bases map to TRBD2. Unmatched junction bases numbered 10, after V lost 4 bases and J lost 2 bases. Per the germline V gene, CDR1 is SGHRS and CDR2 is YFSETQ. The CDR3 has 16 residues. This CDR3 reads CASSQKPSGATYEQYF. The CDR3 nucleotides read TGCGCCAGCAGCCAGAAACCTAGCGGGGCCACCTACGAGCAGTACTTC.

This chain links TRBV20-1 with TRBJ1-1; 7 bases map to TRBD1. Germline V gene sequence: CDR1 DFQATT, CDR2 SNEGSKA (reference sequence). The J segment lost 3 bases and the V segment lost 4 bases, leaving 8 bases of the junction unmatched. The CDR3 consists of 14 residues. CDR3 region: CSATEGGLDTEAFF. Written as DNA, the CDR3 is TGCAGTGCTACAGAAGGGGGCTTGGACACTGAAGCTTTCTTT.

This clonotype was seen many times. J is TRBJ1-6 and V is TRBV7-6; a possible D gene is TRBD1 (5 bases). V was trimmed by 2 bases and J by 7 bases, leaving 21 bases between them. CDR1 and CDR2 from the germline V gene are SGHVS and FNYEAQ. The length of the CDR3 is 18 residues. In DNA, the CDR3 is TGTGCCAGCAGCTTAATGGACACCGGGGGGATATTGAATTCACCCCTCCACTTT. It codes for CASSLMDTGGILNSPLHF.

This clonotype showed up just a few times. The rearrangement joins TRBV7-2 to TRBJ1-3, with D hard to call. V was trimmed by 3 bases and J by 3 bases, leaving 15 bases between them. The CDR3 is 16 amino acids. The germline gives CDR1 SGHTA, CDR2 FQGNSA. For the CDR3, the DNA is TGTGCCAGCAGCTTCGATCCGTCAGGTCTTGGAAACACCATATATTTT. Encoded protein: CASSFDPSGLGNTIYF.

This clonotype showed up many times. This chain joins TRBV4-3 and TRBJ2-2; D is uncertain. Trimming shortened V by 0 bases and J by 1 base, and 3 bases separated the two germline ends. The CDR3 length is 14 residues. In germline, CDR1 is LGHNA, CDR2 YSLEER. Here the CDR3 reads CASSQDKNTGELFF. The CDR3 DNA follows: TGCGCCAGCAGCCAAGATAAGAACACCGGGGAGCTGTTTTTT.

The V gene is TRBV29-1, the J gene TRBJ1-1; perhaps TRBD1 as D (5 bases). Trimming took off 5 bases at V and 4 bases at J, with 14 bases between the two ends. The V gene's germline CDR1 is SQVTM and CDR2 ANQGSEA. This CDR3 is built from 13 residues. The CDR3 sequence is CSVITLGVTEAFF. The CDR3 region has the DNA TGCAGCGTTATAACGTTAGGGGTCACTGAAGCTTTCTTT. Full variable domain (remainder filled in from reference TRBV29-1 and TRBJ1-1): SAVISQKPSRDICQRGTSLTIQCQVDSQVTMMFWYRQQPGQSLTLIATANQGSEATYESGFVIDKFPISRPNLTFSTLTVSNMSPEDSSIYLCSVITLGVTEAFFGQGTRLTVV.

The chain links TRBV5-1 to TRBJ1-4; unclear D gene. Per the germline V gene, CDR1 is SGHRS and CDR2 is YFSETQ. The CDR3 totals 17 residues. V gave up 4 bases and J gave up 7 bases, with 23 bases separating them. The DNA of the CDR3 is TGCGCCAGCAGCGTGGGGATCGGGAGTTTCGGTGGTGAAAAACTGTTTTTT. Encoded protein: CASSVGIGSFGGEKLFF.

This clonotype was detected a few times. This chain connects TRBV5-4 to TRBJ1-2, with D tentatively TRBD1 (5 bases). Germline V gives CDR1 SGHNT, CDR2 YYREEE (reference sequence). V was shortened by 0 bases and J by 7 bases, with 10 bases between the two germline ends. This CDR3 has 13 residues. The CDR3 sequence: CASSLAGRRGYTF. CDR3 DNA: TGTGCCAGCAGCTTGGCAGGGAGGCGTGGCTACACCTTC. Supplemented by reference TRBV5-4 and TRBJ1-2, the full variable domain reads ETGVTQSPTHLIKTRGQQVTLRCSSQSGHNTVSWYQQALGQGPQFIFQYYREEENGRGNFPPRFSGLQFPNYSSELNVNALELDDSALYLCASSLAGRRGYTFGSGTRLTVV.

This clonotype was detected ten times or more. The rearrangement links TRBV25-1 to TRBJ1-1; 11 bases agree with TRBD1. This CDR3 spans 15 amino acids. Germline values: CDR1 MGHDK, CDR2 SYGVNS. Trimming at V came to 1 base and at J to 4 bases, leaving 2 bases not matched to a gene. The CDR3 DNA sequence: TGTGCCAGCAGTGAATCCGGGACAGGGGGCACTGAAGCTTTCTTT. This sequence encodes CASSESGTGGTEAFF.

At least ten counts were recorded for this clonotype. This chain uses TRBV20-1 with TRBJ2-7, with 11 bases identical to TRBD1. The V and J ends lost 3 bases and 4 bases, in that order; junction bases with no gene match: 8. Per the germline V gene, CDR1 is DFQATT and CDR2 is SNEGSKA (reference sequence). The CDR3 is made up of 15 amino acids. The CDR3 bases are TGCAGTGCTAGGGCGACGGGACAGGGGGTATACGAGCAGTACTTC. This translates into CSARATGQGVYEQYF.

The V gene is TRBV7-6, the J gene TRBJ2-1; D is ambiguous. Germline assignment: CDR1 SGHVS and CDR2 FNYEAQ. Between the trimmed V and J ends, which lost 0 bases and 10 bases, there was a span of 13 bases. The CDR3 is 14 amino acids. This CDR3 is CASSLAVGYVEQFF. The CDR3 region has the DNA TGTGCCAGCAGCTTAGCGGTTGGCTACGTAGAGCAGTTCTTC.

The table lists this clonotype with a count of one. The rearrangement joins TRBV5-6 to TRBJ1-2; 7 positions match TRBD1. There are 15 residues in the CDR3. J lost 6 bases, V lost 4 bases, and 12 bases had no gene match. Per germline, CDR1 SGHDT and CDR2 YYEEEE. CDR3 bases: TGTGCCAGCAGCCCGCGGGCCAGGGGGAGTCATGGCTACACCTTC. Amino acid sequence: CASSPRARGSHGYTF.

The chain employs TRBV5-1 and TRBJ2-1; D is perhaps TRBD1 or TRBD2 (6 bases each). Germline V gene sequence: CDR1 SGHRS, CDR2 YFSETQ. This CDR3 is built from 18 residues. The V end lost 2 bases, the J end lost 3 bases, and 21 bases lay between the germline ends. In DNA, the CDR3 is TGCGCCAGCAGCTTTGTCCTAGGGGGGTCACCCGTCTACAATGAGCAGTTCTTC. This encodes CASSFVLGGSPVYNEQFF.

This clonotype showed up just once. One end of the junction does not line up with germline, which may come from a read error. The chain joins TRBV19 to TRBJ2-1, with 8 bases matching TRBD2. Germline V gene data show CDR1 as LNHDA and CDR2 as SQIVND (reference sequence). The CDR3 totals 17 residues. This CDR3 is CASSPGLERPLNNKQFF. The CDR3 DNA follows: TGTGCCAGTAGTCCGGGACTAGAACGCCCCCTTAACAATAAGCAGTTCTTC.

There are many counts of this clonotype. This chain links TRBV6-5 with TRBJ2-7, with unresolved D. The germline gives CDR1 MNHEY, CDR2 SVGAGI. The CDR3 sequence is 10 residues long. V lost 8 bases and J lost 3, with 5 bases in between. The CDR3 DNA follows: TGTGCCAGCGGGCGCTACGAGCAGTACTTC. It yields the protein CASGRYEQYF.

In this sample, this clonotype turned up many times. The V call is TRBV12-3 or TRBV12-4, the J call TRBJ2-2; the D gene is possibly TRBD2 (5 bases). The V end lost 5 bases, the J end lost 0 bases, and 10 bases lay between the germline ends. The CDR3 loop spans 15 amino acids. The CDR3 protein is CASSTGITNTGELFF. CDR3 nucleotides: TGTGCCAGCAGTACCGGGATAACGAACACCGGGGAGCTGTTTTTT.

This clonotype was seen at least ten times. The CDR3 loop is CASSLAGDTFSKLFF. CDR3 sequence (DNA): TGTGCCAGCAGTTTAGCGGGCGACACATTTTCAAAACTGTTTTTT. This chain connects TRBV12-3 or TRBV12-4 to TRBJ1-4; no clear D gene. This CDR3 is 15 amino acids long. The V end was cut by 0 bases, the J end by 10 bases, with 15 bases between.

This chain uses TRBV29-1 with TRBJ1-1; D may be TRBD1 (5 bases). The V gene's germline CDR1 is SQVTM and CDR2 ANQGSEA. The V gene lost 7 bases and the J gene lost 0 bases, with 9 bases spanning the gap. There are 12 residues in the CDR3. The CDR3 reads CSAKGLNTEAFF. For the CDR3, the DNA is TGCAGCGCCAAGGGACTGAACACTGAAGCTTTCTTT.

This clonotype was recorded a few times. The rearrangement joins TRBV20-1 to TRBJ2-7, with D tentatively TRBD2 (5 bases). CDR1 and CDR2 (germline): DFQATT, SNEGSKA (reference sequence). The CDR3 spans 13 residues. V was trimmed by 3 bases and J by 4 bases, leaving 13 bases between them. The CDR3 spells CSARKVSGYEQYF. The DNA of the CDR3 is TGCAGTGCTAGGAAGGTCAGCGGTTACGAGCAGTACTTC.

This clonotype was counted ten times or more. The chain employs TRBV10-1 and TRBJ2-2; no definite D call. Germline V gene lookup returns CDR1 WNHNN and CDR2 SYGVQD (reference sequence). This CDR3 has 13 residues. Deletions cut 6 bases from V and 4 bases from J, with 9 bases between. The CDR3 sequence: CASRERSTGELFF. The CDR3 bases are TGCGCCAGCAGAGAAAGGAGCACCGGGGAGCTGTTTTTT.

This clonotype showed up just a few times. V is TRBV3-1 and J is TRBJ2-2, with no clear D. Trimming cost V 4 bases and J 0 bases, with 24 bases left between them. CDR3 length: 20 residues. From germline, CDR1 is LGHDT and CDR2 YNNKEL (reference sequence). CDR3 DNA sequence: TGTGCCAGCAGCCGGCCCCCTGTTAGGACCAGCACAGCGAACACCGGGGAGCTGTTTTTT. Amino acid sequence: CASSRPPVRTSTANTGELFF.

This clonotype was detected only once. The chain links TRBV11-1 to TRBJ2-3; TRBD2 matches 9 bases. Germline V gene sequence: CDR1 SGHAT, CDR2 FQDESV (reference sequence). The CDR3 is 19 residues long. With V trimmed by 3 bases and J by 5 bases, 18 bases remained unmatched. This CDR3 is CASSFGAGGPAPVGDTQYF. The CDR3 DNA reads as TGTGCCAGCAGCTTCGGGGCGGGGGGGCCCGCCCCGGTGGGAGATACGCAGTATTTT.

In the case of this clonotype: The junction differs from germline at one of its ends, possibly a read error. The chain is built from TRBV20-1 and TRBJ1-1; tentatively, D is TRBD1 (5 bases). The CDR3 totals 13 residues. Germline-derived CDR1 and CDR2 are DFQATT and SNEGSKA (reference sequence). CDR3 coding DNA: TGCAATGCTGGTGACAGTAAGGGTGCTGAAGCTTTCTTT. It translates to CNAGDSKGAEAFF.

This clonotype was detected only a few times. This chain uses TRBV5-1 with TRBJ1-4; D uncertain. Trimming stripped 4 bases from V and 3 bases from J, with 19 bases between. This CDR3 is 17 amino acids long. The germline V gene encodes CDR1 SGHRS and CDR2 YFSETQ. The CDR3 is CASSDPRKGMANEKLFF. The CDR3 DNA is TGCGCCAGCAGCGATCCCCGGAAGGGCATGGCTAATGAAAAACTGTTTTTT. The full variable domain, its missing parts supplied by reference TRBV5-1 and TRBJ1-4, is KAGVTQTPRYLIKTRGQQVTLSCSPISGHRSVSWYQQTPGQGLQFLFEYFSETQRNKGNFPGRFSGRQFSNSRSEMNVSTLELGDSALYLCASSDPRKGMANEKLFFGSGTQLSVL.

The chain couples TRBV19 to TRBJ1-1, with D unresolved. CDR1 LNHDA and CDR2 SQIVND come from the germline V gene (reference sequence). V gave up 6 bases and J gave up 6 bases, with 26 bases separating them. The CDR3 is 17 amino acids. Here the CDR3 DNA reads TGTGCCAGTAGGTTGGGCCCCTGGGATCGGGATAAGCCTGAAGCTTTCTTT. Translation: CASRLGPWDRDKPEAFF.